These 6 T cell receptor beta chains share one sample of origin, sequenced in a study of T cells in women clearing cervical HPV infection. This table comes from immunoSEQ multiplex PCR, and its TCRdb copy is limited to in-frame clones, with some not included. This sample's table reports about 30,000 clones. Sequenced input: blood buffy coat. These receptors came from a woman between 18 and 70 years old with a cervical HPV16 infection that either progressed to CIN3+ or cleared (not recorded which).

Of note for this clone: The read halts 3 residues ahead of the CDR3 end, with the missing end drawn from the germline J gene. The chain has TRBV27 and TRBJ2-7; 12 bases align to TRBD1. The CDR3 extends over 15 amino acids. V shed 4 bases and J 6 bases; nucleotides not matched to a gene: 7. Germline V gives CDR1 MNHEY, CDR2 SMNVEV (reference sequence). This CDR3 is CASSYGTGGSREQYF. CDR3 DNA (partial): TGTGCCAGCAGTTACGGGACAGGGGGCTCGCGCGAG.

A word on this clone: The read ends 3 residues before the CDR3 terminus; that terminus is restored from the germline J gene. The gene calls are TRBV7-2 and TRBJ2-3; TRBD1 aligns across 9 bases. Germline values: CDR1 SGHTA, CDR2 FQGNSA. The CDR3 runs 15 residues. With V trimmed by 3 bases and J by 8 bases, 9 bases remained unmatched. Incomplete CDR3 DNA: TGTGCCAGCAGCTTTTGGGACAGGGCTGGGGGTACG. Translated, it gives CASSFWDRAGGT. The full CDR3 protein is CASSFWDRAGGTQYF. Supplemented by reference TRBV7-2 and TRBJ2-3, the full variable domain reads GAGVSQSPSNKVTEKGKDVELRCDPISGHTALYWYRQSLGQGLEFLIYFQGNSAPDKSGLPSDRFSAERTGGSVSTLTIQRTQQEDSAVYLCASSFWDRAGGTQYFGPGTRLTVL.

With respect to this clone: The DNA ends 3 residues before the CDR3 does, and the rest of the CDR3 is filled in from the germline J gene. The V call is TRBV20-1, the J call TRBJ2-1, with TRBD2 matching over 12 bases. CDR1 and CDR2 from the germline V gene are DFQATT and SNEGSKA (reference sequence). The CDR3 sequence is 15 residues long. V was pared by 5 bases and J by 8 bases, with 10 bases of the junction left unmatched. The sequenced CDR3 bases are TGCAGTGCTTGGCTAACTAGCGGGGGGACGGATGAG. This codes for CSAWLTSGGTDE. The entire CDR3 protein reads CSAWLTSGGTDEQFF.

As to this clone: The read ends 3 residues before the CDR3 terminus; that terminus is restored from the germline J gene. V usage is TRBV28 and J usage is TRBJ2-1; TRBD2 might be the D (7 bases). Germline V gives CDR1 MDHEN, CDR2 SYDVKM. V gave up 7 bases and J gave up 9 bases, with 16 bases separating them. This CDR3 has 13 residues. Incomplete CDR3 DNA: TGTGCCAGCACCGCACGGGGGGCGAGTGAG. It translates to CASTARGASE. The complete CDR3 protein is CASTARGASEQFF.

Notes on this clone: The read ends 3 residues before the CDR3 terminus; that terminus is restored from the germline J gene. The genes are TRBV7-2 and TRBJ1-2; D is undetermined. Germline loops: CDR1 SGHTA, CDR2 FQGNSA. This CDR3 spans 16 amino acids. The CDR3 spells CASSLAGSPTNNDYTF. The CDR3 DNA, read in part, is TGTGCCAGCAGCTTAGCTGGTAGCCCCACAAACAATGAC.

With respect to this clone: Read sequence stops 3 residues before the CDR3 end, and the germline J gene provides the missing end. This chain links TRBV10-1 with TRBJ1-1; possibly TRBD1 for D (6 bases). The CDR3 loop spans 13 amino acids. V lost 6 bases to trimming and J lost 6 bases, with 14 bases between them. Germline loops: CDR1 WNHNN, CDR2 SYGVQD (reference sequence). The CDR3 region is CASRPDRSSEAFF. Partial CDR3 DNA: TGCGCCAGCAGACCCGACAGGTCCTCTGAA.